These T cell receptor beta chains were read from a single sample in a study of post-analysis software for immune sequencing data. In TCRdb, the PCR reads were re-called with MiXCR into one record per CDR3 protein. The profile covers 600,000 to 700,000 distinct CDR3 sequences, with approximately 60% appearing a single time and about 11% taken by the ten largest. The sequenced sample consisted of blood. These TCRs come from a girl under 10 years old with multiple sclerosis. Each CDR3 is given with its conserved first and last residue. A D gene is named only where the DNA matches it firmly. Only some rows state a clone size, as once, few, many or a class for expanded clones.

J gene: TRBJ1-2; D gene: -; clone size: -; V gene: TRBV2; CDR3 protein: CASSGAVSRYGYTF; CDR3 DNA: TGTGCCAGCAGTGGGGCAGTGTCTCGGTATGGCTACACCTTC
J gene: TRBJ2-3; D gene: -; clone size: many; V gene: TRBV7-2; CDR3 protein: CASSGLNATDITDTQYF; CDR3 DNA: TGTGCCAGCAGCGGATTAAACGCGACAGACATCACAGATACGCAGTATTTT
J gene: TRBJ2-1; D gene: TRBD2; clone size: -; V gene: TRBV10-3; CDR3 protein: CAISEGLAGGPINEQFF; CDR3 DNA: TGTGCCATCAGTGAGGGTCTAGCGGGAGGGCCGATCAATGAGCAGTTCTTC
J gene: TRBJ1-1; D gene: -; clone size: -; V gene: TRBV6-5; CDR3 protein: CASRNQGKNTEAFF; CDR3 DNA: TGTGCCAGCAGAAACCAGGGCAAGAACACTGAAGCTTTCTTT
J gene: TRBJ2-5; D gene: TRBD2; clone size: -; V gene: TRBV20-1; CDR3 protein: CSAEGLAGIRTQYF; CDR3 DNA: TGCAGTGCTGAGGGACTAGCGGGGATCCGGACCCAGTACTTC
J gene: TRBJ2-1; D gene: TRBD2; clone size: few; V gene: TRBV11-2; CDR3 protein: CASSLAKTSGRPNEQFF; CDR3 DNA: TGTGCCAGCAGCTTAGCCAAGACTAGCGGGAGGCCCAATGAGCAGTTCTTC
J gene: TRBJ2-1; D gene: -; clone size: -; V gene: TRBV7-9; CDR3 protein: CASSLRPGEQFF; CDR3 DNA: TGTGCCAGCAGCTTAAGGCCCGGTGAGCAGTTCTTC
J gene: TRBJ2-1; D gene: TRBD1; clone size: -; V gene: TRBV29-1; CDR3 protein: CSGTDRVDYNEQFF; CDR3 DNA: TGCAGCGGCACAGACAGGGTCGACTACAATGAGCAGTTCTTC
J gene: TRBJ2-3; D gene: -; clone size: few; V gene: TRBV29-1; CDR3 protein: CSVEDRVPTDTQYF; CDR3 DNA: TGCAGCGTTGAAGATCGGGTTCCTACAGATACGCAGTATTTT
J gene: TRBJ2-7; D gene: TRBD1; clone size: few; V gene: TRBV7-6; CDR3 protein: CASSSGQEYYEQYF; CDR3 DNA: TGTGCCAGCAGCTCAGGACAGGAATACTACGAGCAGTACTTC